Listed below are T cell receptor beta chains from one sample, sequenced in a study of shared clonotypes between healthy human individuals. The method was immunoSEQ multiplex PCR; TCRdb's version includes in-frame clones alone and lacks a portion of them. Of a few million clones listed, approximately 93% are singletons. The sequencing sample was made of naive CD4+ T cells from PBMCs. The origin of the receptors is a man in his late teens or twenties in good health. Some clones in this sample may be carry-over from other donors' samples. Each CDR3 is given with its conserved first and last residue. The D gene is left open where the match is weak. Rows may omit the clone size; those that give it use once, few, many or a size class.

>TRBV11-2|.|TRBD2|TRBJ2-5
CASSLGRGGRALGQETQYF
TGTGCCAGCAGCTTAGGTCGCGGCGGGAGAGCACTGGGACAAGAGACCCAGTACTTC
>TRBV2|.|.|TRBJ2-3
CASSEDKGTQYF
TGTGCCAGCAGTGAAGACAAAGGTACGCAGTATTTT
>TRBV27|.|TRBD1|TRBJ1-2
CASRKTGGPYGYTF
TGTGCCAGCCGAAAAACAGGGGGCCCCTATGGCTACACCTTC
>TRBV28|.|.|TRBJ2-7
CASGRAGQYF
TGTGCCAGCGGCCGGGCGGGCCAGTACTTC
>TRBV18|once|TRBD2|TRBJ2-5
CASSQLTSGSGETQYF
TGTGCCAGCTCACAACTGACTAGCGGGAGTGGCGAGACCCAGTACTTC
>TRBV7-9|.|.|TRBJ2-7
CASSLVAYRVHEQYF
TGTGCCAGCAGCTTAGTAGCTTACAGGGTGCACGAGCAGTACTTC
>TRBV30|.|.|TRBJ1-4
CAWHPGGAGNEKLFF
TGTGCCTGGCACCCGGGGGGCGCGGGTAATGAAAAACTGTTTTTT
>TRBV21-1|.|.|TRBJ1-1
CASITGTSNTGAFF
TGTGCCAGCATTACCGGGACGTCGAATACAGGCGCTTTCTTT
>TRBV4-1|.|.|TRBJ2-7
CASSPASGEQYF
TGCGCCAGCAGCCCAGCGTCCGGCGAGCAGTACTTC
>TRBV5-1|.|.|TRBJ2-5
CASSPVIGEETQYF
TGCGCCAGCAGCCCCGTTATCGGCGAGGAGACCCAGTACTTC
>TRBV19|.|.|TRBJ1-1
CASSSHGDITEAFF
TGTGCCAGTAGTAGTCACGGGGACATTACTGAAGCTTTCTTT
>TRBV27|.|.|TRBJ1-3
CASSPYSGNTIYF
TGTGCCAGCAGTCCCTACTCTGGAAACACCATATATTTT
>TRBV28|few|.|TRBJ1-2
CASSSNGYTF
TGTGCCAGCAGTTCAAATGGCTACACCTTC
>TRBV7-2|.|TRBD1|TRBJ2-7
CASSLGTGRYEQYF
TGTGCCAGCAGCTTGGGGACAGGGCGCTACGAGCAGTACTTC
>TRBV28|.|TRBD1|TRBJ1-2
CASKPGQANYGYTF
TGTGCCAGCAAACCGGGACAGGCAAACTATGGCTACACCTTC
>TRBV6-1|.|.|TRBJ2-7
CASSTNGRGYEQYF
TGTGCCAGCAGCACCAACGGGAGAGGCTACGAGCAGTACTTC
>TRBV7-9|once|TRBD2|TRBJ2-5
CASSPVPGLAGEETQYF
TGTGCCAGCAGCCCGGTCCCGGGACTAGCGGGAGAAGAGACCCAGTACTTC
>TRBV10-3|.|.|TRBJ1-1
CAISETYSQGRGEAFF
TGTGCCATCAGTGAGACCTATTCACAGGGAAGGGGTGAAGCTTTCTTT
>TRBV5-1|once|TRBD1|TRBJ2-7
CASTLETGVEQYF
TGCGCCAGCACCTTAGAGACAGGGGTCGAGCAGTACTTC
>TRBV30|.|TRBD2|TRBJ2-4
CAWRGGVSASGRRVNIQYF
TGTGCCTGGAGAGGTGGGGTCAGCGCTAGCGGGAGAAGGGTAAACATTCAGTACTTC
>TRBV4-2|.|TRBD2|TRBJ2-7
CASSQDRRTSGPLDEQYF
TGTGCCAGCAGCCAAGATCGTCGGACTAGCGGGCCCCTCGACGAGCAGTACTTC
>TRBV20-1|.|.|TRBJ2-3
CSAKATDTQYF
TGCAGTGCTAAAGCTACAGATACGCAGTATTTT
>TRBV28|.|.|TRBJ2-7
CASKGDYEQYF
TGTGCCAGCAAGGGGGACTACGAGCAGTACTTC
>TRBV2|.|.|TRBJ2-2
CASSEIRMGELFF
TGTGCCAGCAGTGAAATAAGGATGGGGGAGCTGTTTTTT
>TRBV5-4|.|.|TRBJ2-1
CASSSGPQGISYNEQFF
TGTGCCAGCAGCTCCGGGCCTCAGGGGATCTCCTACAATGAGCAGTTCTTC
>TRBV4-1|once|.|TRBJ2-3
CASSLTFTDTQYF
TGCGCCAGCAGCCTGACATTCACAGATACGCAGTATTTT
>TRBV28|.|.|TRBJ1-3
CASSQGNTIYF
TGTGCCAGCAGTCAAGGAAACACCATATATTTT
>TRBV9|.|TRBD2|TRBJ2-5
CASSVASGRQETQYF
TGTGCCAGCAGCGTAGCTAGCGGGAGACAAGAGACCCAGTACTTC
>TRBV6-5|.|TRBD1|TRBJ2-2
CASSYKTGGTGELFF
TGTGCCAGCAGTTATAAGACAGGGGGCACCGGGGAGCTGTTTTTT